This is a list of T cell receptor beta chains from one sample in a study of blood T cell repertoires in COVID-19. Here immunoSEQ multiplex PCR was the method, and the copy in TCRdb shows in-frame clones only, minus some. The table has around 300,000 clones, around 90% seen once. Sequenced: PBMCs or T cells enriched from blood (not recorded which). Receptors originate from a woman aged 25 to 39 who had recovered from COVID-19. Each CDR3 is given without its conserved first and last residue. The D gene is left open where the match is weak.

>NA|TRBJ1-1|TRBV2
AGGAAKGNTEAF
>NA|TRBJ2-1|TRBV7-3
ASSSSTGSNEQF
>TRBD2|TRBJ2-5|TRBV6-2/TRBV6-3
ASSSYASAGVPQETQY
>NA|TRBJ2-7|TRBV28
ASSRYGGDYEQY
>TRBD2|TRBJ2-2|TRBV7-3
ASSLGTSDTGELF
>TRBD1|TRBJ2-4|TRBV28
ASEGQTKNIQY
>NA|TRBJ1-2|TRBV29-1
SGTSGRGYT
>NA|TRBJ1-6|TRBV28
ASRGGGNSPLH
>NA|TRBJ1-1|TRBV6-4
ASSEQGGRGTEAF
>TRBD2|TRBJ2-5|TRBV11-3
ASSPGLAGEETQY
>TRBD1|TRBJ2-1|TRBV19
ASSIKWIGTGPREQF
>TRBD1|TRBJ1-2|TRBV7-9
ASSLEQGALYGYT
>TRBD1|TRBJ1-5|TRBV27
ASSLYLDRGQSKGFQPQH
>NA|TRBJ2-4|TRBV28
ASSPFVSREAKNIQY
>TRBD2|TRBJ2-1|TRBV27
ASSSGISGRRNEQF
>TRBD1|TRBJ2-1|TRBV7-2
ASSLTGSVNEQF
>NA|TRBJ2-7|TRBV2
ASMEGASYEQY
>NA|TRBJ2-1|TRBV19
ASSPLGGPHNEQF
>TRBD2|TRBJ2-1|TRBV10-2
ASSKLAEGGEQF
>NA|TRBJ2-2|TRBV4-3
ASSQAAGNTGELF
>NA|TRBJ2-5|TRBV5-4
ASSRVDRKETQY
>NA|TRBJ1-2|TRBV6-2/TRBV6-3
ASSPISTVANYGYT
>NA|TRBJ2-2|TRBV7-2
AEDREDTGELF
>TRBD1|TRBJ2-7|TRBV4-1
ASSQSPGQGAGEQY
>NA|TRBJ1-1|TRBV5-1
ASSLGWRGDTEAF
>NA|TRBJ2-6|TRBV2
ATQGRASGANVLT
>NA|TRBJ2-3|TRBV11-3
ASSQNRGDTQY
>TRBD1|TRBJ1-1|TRBV28
ASSLVDRVYTEAF
>NA|TRBJ2-1|TRBV4-3
ASSQVALAPNEQF
>TRBD2|TRBJ2-2|TRBV5-1
ASSLVRGGTGELF
>TRBD1|TRBJ1-6|TRBV9
ASSKFDRVGNSPLH
>TRBD2|TRBJ2-7|TRBV30
AWSSLPGGSGDEQY
>TRBD1|TRBJ2-2|TRBV25-1
ASSFGTGVAGELF
>NA|TRBJ2-7|TRBV29-1
SGVDRYYPYEQY
>NA|TRBJ2-1|TRBV7-9
ASSLALRTRSYNEQF
>TRBD1|TRBJ1-3|TRBV3-1/TRBV3-2
ASSQDDRGRNTIY
>NA|TRBJ2-7|TRBV10-2
ASSLDSYEQY
>NA|TRBJ2-5|TRBV19
ASSIGAGQETQY
>TRBD1|TRBJ1-2|TRBV12-3/TRBV12-4
ASVLGQAGGYT
>NA|TRBJ2-1|TRBV5-5
ASSLEDSSYNEQF
>TRBD2|TRBJ2-5|TRBV7-9
ASSPYGAGLETQY
>NA|TRBJ2-7|TRBV20-1
SASLPALAGEQY
>TRBD1|TRBJ1-1|TRBV10-2
ASRGGDGTANTEAF
>NA|TRBJ1-1|TRBV19
ASSMKGAIEAF
>NA|TRBJ2-7|TRBV4-3
ASSQDGGPYEQY
>NA|TRBJ2-1|TRBV3-1/TRBV3-2
ASSQELADYEQF
>NA|TRBJ2-1|TRBV4-3
ASSQGTGRGEQF
>NA|TRBJ1-5|TRBV5-4
ASSLAGDDQPQH
>TRBD1|TRBJ1-4|TRBV7-9
ASSLGTGGAREKLF
>NA|TRBJ1-3|TRBV6-2/TRBV6-3
ASSPSSSGNTIY
>TRBD1|TRBJ1-1|TRBV6-2/TRBV6-3
ASSYTGTGVLNTEAF
>TRBD1|TRBJ2-1|TRBV5-1
ASSRGQANNEQF
>NA|TRBJ1-3|TRBV28
ASSLIQGVHTIY
>TRBD1|TRBJ1-1|TRBV6-6
ASSRNSDRGNTEAF
>NA|TRBJ2-7|TRBV3-1/TRBV3-2
ASSPQYPFLQGMDYEQY
>NA|TRBJ1-6|TRBV7-6
ASSLEFGSNSPLH
>TRBD2|TRBJ2-5|TRBV10-2
ASSEGGSRRETQY
>TRBD2|TRBJ2-5|TRBV19
ASSRSGTSGSSVKETQY
>TRBD1|TRBJ2-3|TRBV5-1
ASSLGTGGPDTQY
>TRBD2|TRBJ2-3|TRBV5-6
ASSSGLEPDTQY